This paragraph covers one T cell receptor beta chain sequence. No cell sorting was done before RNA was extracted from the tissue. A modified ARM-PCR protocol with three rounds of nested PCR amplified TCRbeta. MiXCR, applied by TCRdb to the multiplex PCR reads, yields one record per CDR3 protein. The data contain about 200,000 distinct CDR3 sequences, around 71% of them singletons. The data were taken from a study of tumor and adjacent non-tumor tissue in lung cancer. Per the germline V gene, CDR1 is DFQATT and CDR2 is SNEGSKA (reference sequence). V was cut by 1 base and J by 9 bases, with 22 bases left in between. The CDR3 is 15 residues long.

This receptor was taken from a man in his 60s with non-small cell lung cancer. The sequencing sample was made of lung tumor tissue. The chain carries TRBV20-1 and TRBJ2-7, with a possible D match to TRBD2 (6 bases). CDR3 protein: CSARGQDGRDGWQYF. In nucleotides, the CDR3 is TGCAGTGCTAGAGGACAAGACGGGAGAGATGGGTGGCAGTACTTC.